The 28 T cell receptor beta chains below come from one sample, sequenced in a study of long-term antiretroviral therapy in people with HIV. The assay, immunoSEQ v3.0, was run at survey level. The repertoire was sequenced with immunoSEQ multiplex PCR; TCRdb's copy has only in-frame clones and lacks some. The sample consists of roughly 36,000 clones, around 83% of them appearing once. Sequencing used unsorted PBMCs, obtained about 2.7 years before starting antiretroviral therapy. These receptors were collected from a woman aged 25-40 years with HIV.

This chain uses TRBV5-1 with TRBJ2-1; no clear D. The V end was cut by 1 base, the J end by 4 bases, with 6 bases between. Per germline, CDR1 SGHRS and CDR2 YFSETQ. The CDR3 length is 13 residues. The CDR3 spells CASSLTGYNEQFF. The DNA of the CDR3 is TGCGCCAGCAGCTTGACTGGGTACAATGAGCAGTTCTTC. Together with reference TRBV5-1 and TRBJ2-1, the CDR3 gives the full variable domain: KAGVTQTPRYLIKTRGQQVTLSCSPISGHRSVSWYQQTPGQGLQFLFEYFSETQRNKGNFPGRFSGRQFSNSRSEMNVSTLELGDSALYLCASSLTGYNEQFFGPGTRLTVL.

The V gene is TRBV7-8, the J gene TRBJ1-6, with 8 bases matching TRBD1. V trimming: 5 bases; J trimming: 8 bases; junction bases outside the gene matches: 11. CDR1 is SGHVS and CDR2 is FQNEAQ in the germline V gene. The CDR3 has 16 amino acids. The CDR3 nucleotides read TGTGCCAGCAGCGGAGGACAGGGCGAAAGGGATTCACCCCTCCACTTT. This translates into CASSGGQGERDSPLHF.

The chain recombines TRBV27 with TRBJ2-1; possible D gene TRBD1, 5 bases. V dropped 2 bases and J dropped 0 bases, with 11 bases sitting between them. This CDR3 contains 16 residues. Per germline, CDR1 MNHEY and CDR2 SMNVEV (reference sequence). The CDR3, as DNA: TGTGCCAGCAGTTTAGACGGACACCGCTCCTACAATGAGCAGTTCTTC. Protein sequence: CASSLDGHRSYNEQFF.

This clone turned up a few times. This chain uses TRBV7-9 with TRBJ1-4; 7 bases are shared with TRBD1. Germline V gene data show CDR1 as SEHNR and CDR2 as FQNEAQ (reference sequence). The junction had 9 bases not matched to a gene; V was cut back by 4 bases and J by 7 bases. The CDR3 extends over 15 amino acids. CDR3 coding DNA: TGTGCCAGCAGCTCAGGCGACAGGGAGGGTGAAAAACTGTTTTTT. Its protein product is CASSSGDREGEKLFF.

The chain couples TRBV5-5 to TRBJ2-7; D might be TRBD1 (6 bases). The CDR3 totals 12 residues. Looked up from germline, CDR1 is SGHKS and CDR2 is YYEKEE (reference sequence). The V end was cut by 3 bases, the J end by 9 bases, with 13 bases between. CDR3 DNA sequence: TGTGCCAGCAGCTACCCGGGACAAGGGCAGTACGTC. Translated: CASSYPGQGQYV.

The CDR3 reads CASHPSGYEQYV. The CDR3 DNA follows: TGTGCCAGCCATCCTAGCGGATACGAGCAGTACGTC. This chain links TRBV7-9 with TRBJ2-7; TRBD2 matches 7 bases. Germline V gene lookup returns CDR1 SEHNR and CDR2 FQNEAQ (reference sequence). J lost 4 bases, V lost 8 bases, and 5 bases had no gene match. The CDR3 has 12 amino acids.

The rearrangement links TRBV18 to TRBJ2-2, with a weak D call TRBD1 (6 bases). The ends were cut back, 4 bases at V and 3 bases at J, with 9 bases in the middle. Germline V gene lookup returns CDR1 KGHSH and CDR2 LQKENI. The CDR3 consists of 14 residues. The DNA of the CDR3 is TGTGCCAGCTCACTTCGACAGGACACCGGGGAGCTGTTTTTT. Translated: CASSLRQDTGELFF.

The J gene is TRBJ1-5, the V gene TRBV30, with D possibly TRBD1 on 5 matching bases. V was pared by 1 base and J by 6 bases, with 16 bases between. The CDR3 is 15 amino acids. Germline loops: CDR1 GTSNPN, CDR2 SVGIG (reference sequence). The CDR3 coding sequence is TGTGCCTGGAGTGGGGTTCTAGGGGATAGTCAGCCCCAGCATTTT. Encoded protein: CAWSGVLGDSQPQHF.

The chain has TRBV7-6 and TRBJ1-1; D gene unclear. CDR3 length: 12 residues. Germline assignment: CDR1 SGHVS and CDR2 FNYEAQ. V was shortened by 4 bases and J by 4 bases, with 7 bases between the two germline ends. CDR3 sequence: CASSSPGTEAFF. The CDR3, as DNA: TGTGCCAGCAGCTCCCCGGGCACTGAAGCTTTCTTT.

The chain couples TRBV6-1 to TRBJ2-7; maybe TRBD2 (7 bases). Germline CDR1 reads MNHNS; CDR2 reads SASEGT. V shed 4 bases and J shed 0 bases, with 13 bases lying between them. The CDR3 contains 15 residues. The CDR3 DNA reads TGTGCCAGCAGTGTGACTCGGGGGGCCTCCTACGAGCAGTACGTC. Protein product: CASSVTRGASYEQYV.

The CDR3 is CSAGQGEKLFF. The CDR3 bases are TGCAGTGCCGGACAGGGGGAAAAACTGTTTTTT. The chain joins TRBV20-1 to TRBJ1-4, with 9 bases fitting TRBD1. The CDR3 length is 11 residues. With V trimmed by 6 bases and J by 8 bases, 1 base remained unmatched. Germline V gene data show CDR1 as DFQATT and CDR2 as SNEGSKA (reference sequence).

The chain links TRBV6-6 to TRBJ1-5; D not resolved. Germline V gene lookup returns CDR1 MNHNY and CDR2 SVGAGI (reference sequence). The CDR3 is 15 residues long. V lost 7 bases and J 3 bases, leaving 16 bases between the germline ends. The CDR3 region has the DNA TGTGCCAGCAAATCGACCAGCGGCTACAATCAGCCCCAGCATTTT. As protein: CASKSTSGYNQPQHF.

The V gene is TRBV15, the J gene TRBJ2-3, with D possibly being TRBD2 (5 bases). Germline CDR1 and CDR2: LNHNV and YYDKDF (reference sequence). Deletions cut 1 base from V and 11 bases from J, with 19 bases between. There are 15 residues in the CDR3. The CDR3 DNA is TGTGCCACCAGCAGAGTTTACGACGCCGTCGAGGGGCAGTATTTT. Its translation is CATSRVYDAVEGQYF.

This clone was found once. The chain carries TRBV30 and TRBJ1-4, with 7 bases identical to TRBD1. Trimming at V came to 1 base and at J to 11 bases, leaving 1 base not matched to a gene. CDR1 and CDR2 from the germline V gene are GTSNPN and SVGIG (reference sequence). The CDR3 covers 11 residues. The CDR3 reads CAWSEGAKLFF. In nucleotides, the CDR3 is TGTGCCTGGAGTGAGGGGGCGAAACTGTTTTTT.

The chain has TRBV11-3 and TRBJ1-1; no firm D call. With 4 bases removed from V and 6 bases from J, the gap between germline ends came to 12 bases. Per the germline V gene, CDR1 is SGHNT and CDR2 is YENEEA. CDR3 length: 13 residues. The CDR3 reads CASSSTQLAEAFF. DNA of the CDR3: TGTGCCAGCAGCTCGACTCAACTGGCTGAAGCTTTCTTT.

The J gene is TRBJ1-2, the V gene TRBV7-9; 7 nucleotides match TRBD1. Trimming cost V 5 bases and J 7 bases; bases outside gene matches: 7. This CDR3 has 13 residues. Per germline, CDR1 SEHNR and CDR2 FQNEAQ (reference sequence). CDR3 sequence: CASSREGASGYTF. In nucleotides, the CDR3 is TGTGCCAGCAGCCGTGAGGGGGCCAGTGGCTACACCTTC.

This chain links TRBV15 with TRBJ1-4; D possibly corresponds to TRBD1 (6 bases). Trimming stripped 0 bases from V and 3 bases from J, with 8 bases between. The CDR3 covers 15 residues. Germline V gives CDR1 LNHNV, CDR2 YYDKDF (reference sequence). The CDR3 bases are TGTGCCACCAGCAGAGATAAGGGGGCTAATGAAAAACTGTTTTTT. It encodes CATSRDKGANEKLFF.

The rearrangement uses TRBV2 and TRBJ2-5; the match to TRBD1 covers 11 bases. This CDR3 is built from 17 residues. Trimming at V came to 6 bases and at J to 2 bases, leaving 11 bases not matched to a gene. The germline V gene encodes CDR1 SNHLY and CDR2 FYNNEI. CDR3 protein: CASSIGTGGGGQETQYF. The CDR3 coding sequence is TGTGCCAGCAGCATAGGGACAGGGGGAGGAGGGCAAGAGACCCAGTACTTC.

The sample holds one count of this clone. The CDR3 region has the DNA TGCGCCAGCAGCCGTGGCCCAGGGGGCGTCGGGCAGGGTTGGAACACTGAAGCTTTCTTT. Translating it yields CASSRGPGGVGQGWNTEAFF. V and J are TRBV5-1 and TRBJ1-1; 8 nucleotides line up with TRBD1. The germline gives CDR1 SGHRS, CDR2 YFSETQ. The CDR3 has 20 residues. V lost 4 bases to trimming and J lost 1 base; unmatched junction nucleotides: 21.

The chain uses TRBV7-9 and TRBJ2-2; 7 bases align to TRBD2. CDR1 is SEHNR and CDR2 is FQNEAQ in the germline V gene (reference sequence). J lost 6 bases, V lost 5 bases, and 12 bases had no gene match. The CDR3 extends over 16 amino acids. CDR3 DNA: TGTGCCAGCAGCACCCCTAGCGGTGGGGTTCCCGGGGAGCTGTTTTTT. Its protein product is CASSTPSGGVPGELFF.

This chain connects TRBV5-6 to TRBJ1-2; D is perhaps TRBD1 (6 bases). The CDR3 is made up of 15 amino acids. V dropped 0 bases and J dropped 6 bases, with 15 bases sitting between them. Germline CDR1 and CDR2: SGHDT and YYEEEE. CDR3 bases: TGTGCCAGCAGCTTGGAGGGGGGCGCCGGGGATGGCTACACCTTC. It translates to CASSLEGGAGDGYTF. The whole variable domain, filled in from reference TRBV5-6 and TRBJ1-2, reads DAGVTQSPTHLIKTRGQQVTLRCSPKSGHDTVSWYQQALGQGPQFIFQYYEEEERQRGNFPDRFSGHQFPNYSSELNVNALLLGDSALYLCASSLEGGAGDGYTFGSGTRLTVV.

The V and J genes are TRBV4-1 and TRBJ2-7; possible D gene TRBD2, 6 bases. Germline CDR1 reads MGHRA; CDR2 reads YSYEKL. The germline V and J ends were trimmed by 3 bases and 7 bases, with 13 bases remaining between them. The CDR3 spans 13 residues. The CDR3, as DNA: TGCGCCAGCAGCCAGAAGCTGGGGGGAGAGCAGTACGTC. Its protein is CASSQKLGGEQYV.

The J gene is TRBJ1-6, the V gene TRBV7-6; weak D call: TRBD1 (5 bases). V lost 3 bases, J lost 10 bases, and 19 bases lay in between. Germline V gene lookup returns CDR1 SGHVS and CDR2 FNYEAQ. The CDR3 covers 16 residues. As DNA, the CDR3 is TGTGCCAGCAGCTTCGGCCCTCCCCAGGGATTATCACCCCTCCACTTT. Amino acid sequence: CASSFGPPQGLSPLHF.

CDR3 sequence (DNA): TGTGCCAGCAGTGTCACTAGTGGCTACACCTTC. Amino acids: CASSVTSGYTF. The rearrangement uses TRBV6-4 and TRBJ1-2, with D unresolved. The germline V gene encodes CDR1 MRHNA and CDR2 SNTAGT. The CDR3 has 11 amino acids. Trimming stripped 4 bases from V and 7 bases from J, with 7 bases between.

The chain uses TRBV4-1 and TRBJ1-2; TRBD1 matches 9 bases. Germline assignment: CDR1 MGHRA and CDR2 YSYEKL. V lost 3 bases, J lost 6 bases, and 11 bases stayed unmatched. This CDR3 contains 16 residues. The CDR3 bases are TGCGCCAGCAGCCATGGCCCGCGGGACAGGGTGAATGGCTACACCTTC. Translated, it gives CASSHGPRDRVNGYTF.

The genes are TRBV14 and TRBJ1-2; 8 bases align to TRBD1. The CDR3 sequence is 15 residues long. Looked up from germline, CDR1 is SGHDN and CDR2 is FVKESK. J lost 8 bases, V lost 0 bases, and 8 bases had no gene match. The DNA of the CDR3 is TGTGCCAGCAGCCAAGATCCCACAGGGGGTGGAGGCTACACCTTC. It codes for CASSQDPTGGGGYTF.

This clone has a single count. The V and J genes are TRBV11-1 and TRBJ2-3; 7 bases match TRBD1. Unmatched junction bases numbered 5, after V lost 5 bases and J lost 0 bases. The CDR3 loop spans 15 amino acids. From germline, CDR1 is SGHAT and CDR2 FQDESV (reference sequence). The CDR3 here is CASSTTGASTDTQYF. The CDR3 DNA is TGTGCCAGCAGCACAACAGGGGCTAGCACAGATACGCAGTATTTT.

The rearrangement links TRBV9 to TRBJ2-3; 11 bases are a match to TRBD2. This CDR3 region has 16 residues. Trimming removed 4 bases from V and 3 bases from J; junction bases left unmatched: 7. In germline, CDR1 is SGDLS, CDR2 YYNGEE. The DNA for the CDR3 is TGTGCCAGCAGCCCCAGAACTAGCGGGGGAACAGATACGCAGTATTTT. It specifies CASSPRTSGGTDTQYF.